The source of this T cell receptor (beta chain) is a study of cytomegalovirus exposure and HLA in healthy donors. Study conclusions and caveats: Most TCR beta V segments were productive about 87% or about 30% of the time in an earlier analysis. In terms of immune exposure information, only CMV serostatus was available. Rates of TCR association differed by HLA locus in a later analysis, with DRB1 highest and HLA-C lowest.

Germline V gene lookup returns CDR1 ENHRY and CDR2 SYGVKD. V lost 0 bases to trimming and J lost 5 bases; unmatched junction nucleotides: 8. The CDR3 loop spans 16 amino acids. The PCR ran on 60 Vbeta and 13 Jbeta primers. Sequenced by immunoSEQ multiplex PCR; TCRdb stores in-frame clones only, minus some. The repertoire has under 150,000 clones, about 73% of them found once; the top ten carry about 3.1%. Turning to this clone: The antigen remains undetermined.

The J gene is TRBJ2-5, the V gene TRBV10-3; 8 nucleotides agree with TRBD2. This clonotype was obtained from a human donor in good health. Sequenced: PBMCs. The CDR3: CAISESGTRDRETQYF. The CDR3, as DNA: TGTGCCATCAGTGAGTCGGGGACTAGAGATAGGGAGACCCAGTACTTC.